The source of this T cell receptor (beta chain) is a study of T-cell reconstitution after alpha-beta-depleted transplantation in children. Unique molecular identifiers were incorporated when the TCRbeta library was constructed. TCRdb reprocessed the PCR reads with MiXCR, giving one entry per CDR3 protein. The sample shows about 440,000 distinct CDR3 sequences, roughly 43% of them seen only once. V shed 2 bases and J shed 4 bases, with 15 bases lying between them. CDR3 length: 15 amino acids. Germline V CDR1 and CDR2: SGHTA, FQGTGA. The study's findings and limits: Expanded graft clones numbering several hundred reportedly gave rise to alpha-beta T cells about two months after transplant. Some patients' high day-60 TCRbeta diversity was traced to surviving recipient T cells and thymic progenitors. Newly generated T cells supplied most T-cell counts and diversity one year post-transplant.

As for this clonotype: Its cognate antigen is unknown.

The sequence derives from a girl aged 2-10 years with aplastic anemia, due to receive a stem cell transplant. This specimen was PBMCs, taken before TCRalphabeta/CD19-depleted stem cell transplant. J is TRBJ2-7 and V is TRBV7-3; weak D call: TRBD2 (5 bases). CDR3: CASSLGVGGPYEQYF. The CDR3 DNA reads as TGTGCCAGCAGCTTAGGGGTTGGCGGGCCATACGAGCAGTACTTC.